This T cell receptor (beta chain) was observed in a study of blood T cell repertoires in COVID-19. The method was immunoSEQ multiplex PCR; TCRdb's version includes in-frame clones alone and lacks a portion of them. This sample has under 300,000 clones, with approximately 86% found just once. Either two negative PCRs, clearance, or symptom resolution qualified Cohort 3 donors as recovered. V was cut by 8 bases and J by 4 bases, with 6 bases left in between. Germline V gene data show CDR1 as MNHEY and CDR2 as SMNVEV (reference sequence). The CDR3 totals 10 residues. The receptor was derived from a woman between 45 and 60 years old who had recovered from COVID-19. The specimen was PBMCs or T cells enriched from blood (not recorded which). The chain carries TRBV27 and TRBJ2-7; D is unclear. The CDR3 region is CASGRYEQYF. CDR3 coding DNA: TGTGCCAGCGGGCGTTACGAGCAGTACTTC.